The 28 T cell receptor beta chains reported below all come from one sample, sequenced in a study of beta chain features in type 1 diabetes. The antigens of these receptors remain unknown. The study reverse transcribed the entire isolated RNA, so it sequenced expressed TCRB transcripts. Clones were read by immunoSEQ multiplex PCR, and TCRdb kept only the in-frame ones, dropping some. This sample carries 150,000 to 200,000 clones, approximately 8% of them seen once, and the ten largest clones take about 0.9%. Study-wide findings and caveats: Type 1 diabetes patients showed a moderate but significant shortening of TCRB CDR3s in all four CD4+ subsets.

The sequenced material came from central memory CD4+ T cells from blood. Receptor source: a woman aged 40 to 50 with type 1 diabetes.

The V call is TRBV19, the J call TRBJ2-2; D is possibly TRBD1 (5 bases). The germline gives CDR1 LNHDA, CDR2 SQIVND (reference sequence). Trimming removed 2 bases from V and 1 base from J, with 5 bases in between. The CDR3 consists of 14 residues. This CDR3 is CASSIQGNTGELFF. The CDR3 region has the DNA TGTGCCAGTAGTATACAGGGGAACACCGGGGAGCTGTTTTTT.

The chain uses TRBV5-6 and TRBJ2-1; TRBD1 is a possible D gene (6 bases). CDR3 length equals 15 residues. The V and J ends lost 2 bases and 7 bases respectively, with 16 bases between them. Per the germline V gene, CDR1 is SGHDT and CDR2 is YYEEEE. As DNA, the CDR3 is TGTGCCAGCAGCTTTCAAGCGGCCCAGGGGAATGAGCAGTTCTTC. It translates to CASSFQAAQGNEQFF.

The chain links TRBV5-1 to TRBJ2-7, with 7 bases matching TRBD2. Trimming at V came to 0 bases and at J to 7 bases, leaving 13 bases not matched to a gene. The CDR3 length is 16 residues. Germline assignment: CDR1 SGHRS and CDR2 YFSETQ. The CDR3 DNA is TGCGCCAGCAGCTTGGTTCCGGGGGAGGGCCTTGGGGAGCAGTACTTC. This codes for CASSLVPGEGLGEQYF. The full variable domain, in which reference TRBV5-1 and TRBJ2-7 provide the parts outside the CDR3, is KAGVTQTPRYLIKTRGQQVTLSCSPISGHRSVSWYQQTPGQGLQFLFEYFSETQRNKGNFPGRFSGRQFSNSRSEMNVSTLELGDSALYLCASSLVPGEGLGEQYFGPGTRLTVT.

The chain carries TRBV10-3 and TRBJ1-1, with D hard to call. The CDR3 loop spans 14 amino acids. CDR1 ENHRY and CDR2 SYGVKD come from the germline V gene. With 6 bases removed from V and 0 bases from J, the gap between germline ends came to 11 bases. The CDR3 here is CAISRGIMNTEAFF. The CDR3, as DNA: TGTGCCATCAGCAGAGGGATCATGAACACTGAAGCTTTCTTT.

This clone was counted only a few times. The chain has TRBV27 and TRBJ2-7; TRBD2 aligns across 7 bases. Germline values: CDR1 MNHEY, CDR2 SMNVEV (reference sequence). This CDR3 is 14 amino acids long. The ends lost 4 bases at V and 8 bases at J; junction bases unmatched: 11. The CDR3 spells CASSSVAGVAKQYF. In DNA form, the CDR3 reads TGTGCCAGCAGTTCAGTGGCGGGAGTGGCAAAGCAGTACTTC.

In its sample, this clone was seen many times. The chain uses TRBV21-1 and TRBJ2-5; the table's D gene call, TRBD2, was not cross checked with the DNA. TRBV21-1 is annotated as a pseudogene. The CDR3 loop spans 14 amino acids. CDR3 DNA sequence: TGTGCCAGCAGCAAAGGACATCCGGGGGAGACCCAGTACTTC. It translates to CASSKGHPGETQYF.

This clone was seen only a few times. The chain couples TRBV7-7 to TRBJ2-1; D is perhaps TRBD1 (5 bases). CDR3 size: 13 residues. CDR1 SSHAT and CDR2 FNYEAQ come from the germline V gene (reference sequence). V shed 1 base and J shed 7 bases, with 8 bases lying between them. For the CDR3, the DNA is TGTGCCAGCAGCTTAGAGTCAGGGAATGAGCAGTTCTTC. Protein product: CASSLESGNEQFF.

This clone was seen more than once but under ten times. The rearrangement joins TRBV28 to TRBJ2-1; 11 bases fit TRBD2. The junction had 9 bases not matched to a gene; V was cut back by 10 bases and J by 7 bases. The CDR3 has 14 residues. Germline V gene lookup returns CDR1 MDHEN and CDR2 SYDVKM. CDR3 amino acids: CATFPGLAANEQFF. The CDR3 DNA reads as TGTGCCACCTTCCCGGGACTAGCGGCTAATGAGCAGTTCTTC.

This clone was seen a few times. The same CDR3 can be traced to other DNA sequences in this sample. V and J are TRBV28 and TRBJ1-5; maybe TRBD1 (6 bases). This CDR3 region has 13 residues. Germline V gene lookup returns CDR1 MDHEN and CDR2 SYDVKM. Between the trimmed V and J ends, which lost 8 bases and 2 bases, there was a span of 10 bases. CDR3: CASQQGGNQPQHF. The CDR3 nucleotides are TGTGCCAGCCAACAGGGTGGCAATCAGCCCCAGCATTTT.

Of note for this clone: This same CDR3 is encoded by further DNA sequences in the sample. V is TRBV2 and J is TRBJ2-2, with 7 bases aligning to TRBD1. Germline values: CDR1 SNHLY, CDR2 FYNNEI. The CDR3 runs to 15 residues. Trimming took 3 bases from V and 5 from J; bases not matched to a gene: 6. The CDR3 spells CASSDLGTDTGELFF. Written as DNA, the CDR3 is TGTGCCAGCAGTGATCTAGGGACAGATACCGGGGAGCTGTTTTTT.

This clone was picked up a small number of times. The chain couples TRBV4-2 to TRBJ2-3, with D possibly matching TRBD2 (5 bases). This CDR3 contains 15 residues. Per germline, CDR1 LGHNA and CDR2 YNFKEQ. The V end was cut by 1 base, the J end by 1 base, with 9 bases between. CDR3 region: CASSQGEPRTDTQYF. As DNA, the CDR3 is TGTGCCAGCAGCCAAGGGGAGCCACGCACAGATACGCAGTATTTT.

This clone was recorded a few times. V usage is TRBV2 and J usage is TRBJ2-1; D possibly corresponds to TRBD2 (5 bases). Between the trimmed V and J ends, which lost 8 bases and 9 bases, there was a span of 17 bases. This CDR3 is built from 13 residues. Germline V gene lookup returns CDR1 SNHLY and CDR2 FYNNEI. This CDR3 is CASHRDSGVEQFF. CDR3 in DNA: TGTGCCAGCCACCGGGATTCAGGAGTTGAGCAGTTCTTC.

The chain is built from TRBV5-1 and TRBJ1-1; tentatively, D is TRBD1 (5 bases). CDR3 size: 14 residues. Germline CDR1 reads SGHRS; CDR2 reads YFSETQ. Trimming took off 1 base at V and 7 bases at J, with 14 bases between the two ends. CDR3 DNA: TGCGCCAGCAGCTTGTGGGGGGACGGAGTTGAAGCTTTCTTT. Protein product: CASSLWGDGVEAFF.

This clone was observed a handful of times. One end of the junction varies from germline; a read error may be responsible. The CDR3 spells CASSLGPQGPLGYTF. The CDR3, as DNA: TGTGCCAGCAGCCTAGGGCCACAGGGGCCCCTTGGCTACACCTTC. The chain has TRBV13 and TRBJ1-2; 7 bases fit TRBD1. Germline values: CDR1 PRHDT, CDR2 FYEKMQ (reference sequence). CDR3 size: 15 residues.

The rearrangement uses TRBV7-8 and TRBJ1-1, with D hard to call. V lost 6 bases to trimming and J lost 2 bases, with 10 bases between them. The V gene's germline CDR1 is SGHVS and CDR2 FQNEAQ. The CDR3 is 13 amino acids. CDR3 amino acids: CASRVRGNTEAFF. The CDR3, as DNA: TGTGCCAGCAGAGTCCGAGGAAACACTGAAGCTTTCTTT.

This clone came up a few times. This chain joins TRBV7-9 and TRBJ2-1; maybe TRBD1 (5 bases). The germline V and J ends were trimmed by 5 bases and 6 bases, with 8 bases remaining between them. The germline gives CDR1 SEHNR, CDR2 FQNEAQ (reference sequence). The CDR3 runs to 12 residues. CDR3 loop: CASSTDSNEQFF. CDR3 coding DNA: TGTGCCAGCAGCACCGACAGCAATGAGCAGTTCTTC.

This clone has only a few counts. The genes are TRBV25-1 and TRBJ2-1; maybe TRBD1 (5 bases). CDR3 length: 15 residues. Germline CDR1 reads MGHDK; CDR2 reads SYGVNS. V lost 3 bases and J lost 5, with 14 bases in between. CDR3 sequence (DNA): TGTGCCAGCAGTGATGGGGCACGGCGAGACAATGAGCAGTTCTTC. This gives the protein CASSDGARRDNEQFF.

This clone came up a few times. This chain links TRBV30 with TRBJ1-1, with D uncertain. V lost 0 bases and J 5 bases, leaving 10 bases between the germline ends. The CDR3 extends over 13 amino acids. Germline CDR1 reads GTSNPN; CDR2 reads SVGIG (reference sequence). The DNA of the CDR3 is TGTGCCTGGAGTGTACCCTGGCGGACTGAAGCTTTCTTT. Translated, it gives CAWSVPWRTEAFF.

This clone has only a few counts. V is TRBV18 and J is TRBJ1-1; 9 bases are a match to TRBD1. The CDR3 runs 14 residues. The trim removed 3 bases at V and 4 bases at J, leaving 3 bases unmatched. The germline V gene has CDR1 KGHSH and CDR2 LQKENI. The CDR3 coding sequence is TGTGCCAGCTCACCGGGACAGGGTCGCACTGAAGCTTTCTTT. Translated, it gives CASSPGQGRTEAFF. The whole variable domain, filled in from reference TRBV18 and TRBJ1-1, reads NAGVMQNPRHLVRRRGQEARLRCSPMKGHSHVYWYRQLPEEGLKFMVYLQKENIIDESGMPKERFSAEFPKEGPSILRIQQVVRGDSAAYFCASSPGQGRTEAFFGQGTRLTVV.

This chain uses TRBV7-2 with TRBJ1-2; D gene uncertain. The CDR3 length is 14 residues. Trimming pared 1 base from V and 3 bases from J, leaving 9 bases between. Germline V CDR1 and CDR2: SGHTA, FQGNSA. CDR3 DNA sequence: TGTGCCAGCAGCTTAGAACAGTCCCACTATGGCTACACCTTC. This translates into CASSLEQSHYGYTF.

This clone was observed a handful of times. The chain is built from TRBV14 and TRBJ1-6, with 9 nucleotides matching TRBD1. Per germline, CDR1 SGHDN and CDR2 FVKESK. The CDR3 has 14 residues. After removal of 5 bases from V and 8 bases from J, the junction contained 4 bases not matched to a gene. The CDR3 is CASSYRGQDSPLHF. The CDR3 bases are TGTGCCAGCAGCTACAGGGGGCAGGATTCACCCCTCCACTTT.

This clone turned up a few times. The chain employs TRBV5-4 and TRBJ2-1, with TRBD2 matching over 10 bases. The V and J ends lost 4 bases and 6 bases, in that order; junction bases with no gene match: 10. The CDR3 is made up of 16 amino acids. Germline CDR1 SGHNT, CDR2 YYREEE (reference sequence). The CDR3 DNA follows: TGTGCCAGCAGCAAGTCCCTAGCGGGGGAACTCAATGAGCAGTTCTTC. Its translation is CASSKSLAGELNEQFF.

CDR3: CASSKAGGTYEQYF. In DNA, the CDR3 is TGTGCCAGCTCCAAAGCGGGAGGGACCTACGAGCAGTACTTC. This chain joins TRBV6-5 and TRBJ2-7; 10 nucleotides align to TRBD2. CDR3 length: 14 amino acids. V lost 8 bases, J lost 2 bases, and 6 bases stayed unmatched. Germline V gene sequence: CDR1 MNHEY, CDR2 SVGAGI.

This chain's CDR3 is CASSLQTGNKNIQYF. CDR3 DNA: TGTGCCAGCAGCTTACAGACAGGGAACAAAAACATTCAGTACTTC. The chain carries TRBV7-2 and TRBJ2-4; 7 bases match TRBD1. This CDR3 has 15 amino acids. Looked up from germline, CDR1 is SGHTA and CDR2 is FQGNSA. Trimming cost V 2 bases and J 3 bases; bases outside gene matches: 4.

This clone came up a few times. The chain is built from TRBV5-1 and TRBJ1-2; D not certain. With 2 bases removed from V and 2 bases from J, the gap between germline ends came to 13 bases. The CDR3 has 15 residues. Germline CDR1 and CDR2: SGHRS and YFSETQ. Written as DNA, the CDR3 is TGCGCCAGCAGCTTATCTGGCGGGGAAAACTATGGCTACACCTTC. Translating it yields CASSLSGGENYGYTF.

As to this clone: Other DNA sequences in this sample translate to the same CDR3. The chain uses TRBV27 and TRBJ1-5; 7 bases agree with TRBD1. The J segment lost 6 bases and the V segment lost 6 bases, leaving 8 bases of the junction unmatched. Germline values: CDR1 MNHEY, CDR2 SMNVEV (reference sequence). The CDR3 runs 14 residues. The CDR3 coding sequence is TGTGCCAGCAGCGACAGGGAGGTTGGTCAGCCCCAGCATTTT. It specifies CASSDREVGQPQHF.

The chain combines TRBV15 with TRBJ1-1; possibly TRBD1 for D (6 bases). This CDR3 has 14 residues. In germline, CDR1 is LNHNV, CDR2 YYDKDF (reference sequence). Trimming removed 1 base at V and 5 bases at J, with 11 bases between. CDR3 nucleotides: TGTGCCACCAGCAGAGGTAACAGGGTAACTGAAGCTTTCTTT. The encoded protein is CATSRGNRVTEAFF.

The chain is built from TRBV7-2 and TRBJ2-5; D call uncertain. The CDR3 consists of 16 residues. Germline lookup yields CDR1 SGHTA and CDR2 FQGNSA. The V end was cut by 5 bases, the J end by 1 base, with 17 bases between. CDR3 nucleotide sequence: TGTGCCAGCAGCCTACCTGGCTTCGACATCCAAGAGACCCAGTACTTC. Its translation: CASSLPGFDIQETQYF.